Presented here are 14 T cell receptor beta chains from one specimen sequenced in a study of metastatic and nonmetastatic thyroid tumors. All patients reached thyroid surgery having received no treatment beforehand. MiXCR reprocessed the PCR reads for TCRdb. Among about 20,000 clones listed, about 12% were seen once. The sequencing input was blood. The receptors were sampled from a male donor with papillary thyroid cancer or a benign thyroid nodule (not recorded which). Some clones in this sample may be carry-over from other donors' samples.

By sample share, this clone is medium-sized. The chain uses TRBV24-1 and TRBJ2-1; TRBD1 aligns across 9 bases. Per the germline V gene, CDR1 is KGHDR and CDR2 is SFDVKD. Losses at the gene ends were 3 bases for V and 3 bases for J; bases not matched to a gene: 5. This CDR3 has 16 residues. The CDR3 region has the DNA TGTGCCACCAGTGATCCCGGACAGGGGAACTACAATGAGCAGTTCTTC. Translating gives CATSDPGQGNYNEQFF.

This clone showed up just a few times. The V call is TRBV6-1, the J call TRBJ2-7; 8 bases line up with TRBD2. Germline V lookup: CDR1 MNHNS, CDR2 SASEGT. The CDR3 is 17 residues long. The ends lost 0 bases at V and 3 bases at J; junction bases unmatched: 10. In DNA, the CDR3 is TGTGCCAGCAGTGAAGCGCCGGTTATAGCGGGGAACTACGAGCAGTACTTC. Protein: CASSEAPVIAGNYEQYF.

This clone was recorded many times. This chain joins TRBV20-1 and TRBJ1-5, with D perhaps matching TRBD1 (5 bases). The CDR3 spans 15 residues. Germline V gives CDR1 DFQATT, CDR2 SNEGSKA (reference sequence). V was clipped by 2 bases and J by 0 bases, with 11 bases between them. The CDR3 sequence is CSARLATVSNQPQHF. The CDR3, as DNA: TGCAGTGCTAGATTGGCGACAGTTAGCAATCAGCCCCAGCATTTT.

This clone was picked up many times. V and J are TRBV5-1 and TRBJ2-7; 8 positions agree with TRBD2. The CDR3 has 12 residues. V dropped 4 bases and J dropped 7; count of bases not matched to a gene: 4. The germline CDR1 and CDR2 sequences are SGHRS and YFSETQ. CDR3 in amino acids: CASSPGLAEQYF. The CDR3 coding sequence is TGCGCCAGCAGCCCCGGACTAGCAGAGCAGTACTTC.

V and J are TRBV20-1 and TRBJ2-7; a weak D match, TRBD2 (6 bases). The CDR3 runs 13 residues. Germline assignment: CDR1 DFQATT and CDR2 SNEGSKA (reference sequence). Between the trimmed V and J ends, which lost 5 bases and 3 bases, there was a span of 14 bases. CDR3 nucleotide sequence: TGCAGTGCTGCCGGGACTTCCGACTACGAGCAGTACTTC. Encoded protein: CSAAGTSDYEQYF.

This clone showed up many times. At one boundary the junction diverges from the germline segment, which might be a read error. This CDR3 reads CASSIQGYTGEPFF. Here the CDR3 DNA reads TGTGCCAGCAGCATCCAGGGGTACACCGGGGAGCCGTTTTTT. V usage is TRBV9 and J usage is TRBJ2-2; D might be TRBD1 (6 bases). The CDR3 is 14 residues long. CDR1 SGDLS and CDR2 YYNGEE come from the germline V gene.

This clone was observed at least ten times. The chain's CDR3 is CASSPLWSSRATDTQYF. The CDR3, as DNA: TGTGCCAGCAGTCCCCTATGGTCTTCGCGGGCAACAGATACGCAGTATTTT. The chain is built from TRBV27 and TRBJ2-3; weak D call: TRBD2 (5 bases). The CDR3 consists of 17 residues. Looked up from germline, CDR1 is MNHEY and CDR2 is SMNVEV (reference sequence). Trimming pared 5 bases from V and 3 bases from J, leaving 21 bases between.

This clone was seen repeatedly, ten times or more. The chain recombines TRBV6-4 with TRBJ1-5; D not resolved. V was trimmed by 3 bases and J by 4 bases, leaving 7 bases between them. CDR1 is MRHNA, CDR2 SNTAGT, per germline. The CDR3 extends over 13 amino acids. In DNA form, the CDR3 reads TGTGCCAGCAGTGAGGCGGAGAATCAGCCCCAGCATTTT. Its translation is CASSEAENQPQHF.

There are a few counts of this clone. The gene calls are TRBV28 and TRBJ1-5; no clear D. Trimming stripped 3 bases from V and 7 bases from J, with 4 bases between. This CDR3 spans 11 amino acids. Germline-derived CDR1 and CDR2 are MDHEN and SYDVKM. Written as DNA, the CDR3 is TGTGCCAGCAGTTTCTCCCAGCCCCAGCATTTT. Amino acids: CASSFSQPQHF.

This clone was observed at least ten times. The V gene is TRBV7-8, the J gene TRBJ2-5; no definite D call. The germline gives CDR1 SGHVS, CDR2 FQNEAQ. There are 14 residues in the CDR3. V lost 5 bases to trimming and J lost 5 bases, with 15 bases between them. As DNA, the CDR3 is TGTGCCAGCAGCCGCGTACGGGTCGGCGAGACCCAGTACTTC. It encodes CASSRVRVGETQYF.

This clone was seen at least ten times. This may stem from a read error, because a much larger clone lies one nucleotide away. The same CDR3 also results from other DNA sequences found in this sample. The V gene is TRBV12-3 or TRBV12-4, the J gene TRBJ2-3, with D uncertain. The CDR3 spans 10 residues. Here the CDR3 DNA reads TGTGCCACTACAACAGATACGCAGTATTTC. It specifies CATTTDTQYF.

This chain joins TRBV30 and TRBJ2-3; 15 bases agree with TRBD2. The V gene end was trimmed by 0 bases and the J gene end by 4 bases; junction bases not matched to a gene: 8. CDR3 length equals 18 residues. Germline values: CDR1 GTSNPN, CDR2 SVGIG (reference sequence). CDR3 DNA: TGTGCCTGGAGTGTTGGCCCCGGGACTAGCGGGAGGTCAGATACGCAGTATTTT. This sequence encodes CAWSVGPGTSGRSDTQYF.

This clone has ten or more counts. This rearrangement joins TRBV29-1 to TRBJ2-1; a possible D gene is TRBD2 (6 bases). Trimming took 4 bases from V and 10 from J, leaving 14 bases between them. The germline CDR1 and CDR2 sequences are SQVTM and ANQGSEA. The CDR3 has 12 residues. The CDR3 protein is CSVVGGLLEQFF. In DNA, the CDR3 is TGCAGCGTTGTTGGGGGGTTGTTAGAGCAGTTCTTC.

There are many counts of this clone. This chain joins TRBV30 and TRBJ1-5; 8 bases match TRBD1. Germline V gene data show CDR1 as GTSNPN and CDR2 as SVGIG (reference sequence). V shed 1 base and J 4 bases; nucleotides not matched to a gene: 0. The CDR3 contains 13 residues. The CDR3 DNA follows: TGTGCCTGGAGTGGGGACAGGAATCAGCCCCAGCATTTT. Its translation: CAWSGDRNQPQHF.